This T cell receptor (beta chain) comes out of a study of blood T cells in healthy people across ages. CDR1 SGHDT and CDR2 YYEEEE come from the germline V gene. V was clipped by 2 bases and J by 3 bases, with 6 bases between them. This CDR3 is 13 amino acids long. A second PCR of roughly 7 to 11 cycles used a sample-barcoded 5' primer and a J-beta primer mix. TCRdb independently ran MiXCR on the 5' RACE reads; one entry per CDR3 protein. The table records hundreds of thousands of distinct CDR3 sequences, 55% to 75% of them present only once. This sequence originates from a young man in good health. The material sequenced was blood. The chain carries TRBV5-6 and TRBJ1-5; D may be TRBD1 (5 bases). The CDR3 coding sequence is TGTGCCAGCAGCTTTGGGACCAATCAGCCCCAGCATTTT. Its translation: CASSFGTNQPQHF.